Sequencing of this T cell receptor beta chain was carried out in a study of spatial heterogeneity in lung cancer. A remark on this clonotype: This beta chain turned up in a library designed for alpha chains; as an off-target read, its abundance says little.

The CDR3 length is 17 residues. Germline V gene lookup returns CDR1 LGHNA and CDR2 YNFKEQ. The V and J ends lost 4 bases and 7 bases, in that order; junction bases with no gene match: 13. TCRdb analysed the 5' RACE reads with MiXCR anew, one entry per CDR3 protein. Of roughly 2,000 distinct CDR3 sequences in the sample, 12% were seen once. Time point specified: sample taken at primary tumor resection. The study sequenced unsorted whole RNA from tumor, nontumor lung or frozen PBMC. The sequence derives from a male donor with early-stage non-small cell lung cancer. The V gene is TRBV4-2, the J gene TRBJ2-5, with 12 bases lining up with TRBD2. Material: normal lung tissue next to the tumor, obtained at surgery. CDR3: CASSPLAGGMFQWTQYF. CDR3 coding DNA: TGTGCCAGCAGCCCCCTAGCGGGAGGGATGTTCCAGTGGACCCAGTACTTC.